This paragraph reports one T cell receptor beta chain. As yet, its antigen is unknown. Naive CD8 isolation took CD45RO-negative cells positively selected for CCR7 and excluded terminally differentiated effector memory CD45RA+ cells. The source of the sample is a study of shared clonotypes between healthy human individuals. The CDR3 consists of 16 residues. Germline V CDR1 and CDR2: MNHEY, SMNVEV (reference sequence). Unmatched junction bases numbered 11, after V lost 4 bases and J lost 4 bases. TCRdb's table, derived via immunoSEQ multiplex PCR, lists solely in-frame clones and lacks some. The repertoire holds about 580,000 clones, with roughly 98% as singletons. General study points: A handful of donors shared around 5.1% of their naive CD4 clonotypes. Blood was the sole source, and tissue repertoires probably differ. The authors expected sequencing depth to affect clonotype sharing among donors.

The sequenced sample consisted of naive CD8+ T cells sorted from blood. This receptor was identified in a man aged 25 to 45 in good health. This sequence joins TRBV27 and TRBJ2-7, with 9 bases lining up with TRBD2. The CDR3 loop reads CASSSAFTSGRYEQYF. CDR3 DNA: TGTGCCAGCAGTTCCGCTTTTACCAGCGGGAGGTACGAGCAGTACTTC.